Listed below are T cell receptor beta chains from one sample, sequenced in a study of blood T cell repertoires in COVID-19. This table comes from immunoSEQ multiplex PCR, and its TCRdb copy is limited to in-frame clones, with some not included. The sample shows about 200,000 clones, 86% of them seen only once. Sequencing used peripheral blood. These receptors were obtained from a man aged 30-40 years who had recovered from COVID-19. Both conserved end residues are part of each CDR3. A D gene is named only where the DNA matches it firmly. Clone size, where shown, is once, few, many, or a class for clones that have expanded.

len: 12
j_gene: TRBJ2-7
d_gene: .
v_gene: TRBV2
abundance: .
CDR3nt: TGTGCCAGCAGATCAGACACGTACGAGCAGTACTTC
CDR3aa: CASRSDTYEQYF

len: 19
j_gene: TRBJ2-2
d_gene: TRBD1
v_gene: TRBV18
abundance: .
CDR3nt: TGTGCCAGCTCACCAATGACGAGAGGCCAGGGGGCCGACACCGGGGAGCTGTTTTTT
CDR3aa: CASSPMTRGQGADTGELFF

len: 14
j_gene: TRBJ1-1
d_gene: TRBD1
v_gene: TRBV2
abundance: .
CDR3nt: TGTGCCAGCAGTGAGACAGGGGGCACCACTGAAGCTTTCTTT
CDR3aa: CASSETGGTTEAFF

len: 14
j_gene: TRBJ2-4
d_gene: .
v_gene: TRBV5-6
abundance: .
CDR3nt: TGTGCCAGCAGCTTGGGCAGTAGCAAAGGAATTCAGTACTTC
CDR3aa: CASSLGSSKGIQYF

len: 13
j_gene: TRBJ2-7
d_gene: .
v_gene: TRBV7-9
abundance: .
CDR3nt: TGTGCCAGCAGCTTGTCCTTTTCCTACGAGCAGTACTTC
CDR3aa: CASSLSFSYEQYF

len: 15
j_gene: TRBJ1-3
d_gene: .
v_gene: TRBV4-1
abundance: .
CDR3nt: TGCGCCAGCAGCCCGCAGGGGATTTTCGGAAACACCATATATTTT
CDR3aa: CASSPQGIFGNTIYF

len: 12
j_gene: TRBJ1-2
d_gene: .
v_gene: TRBV5-4
abundance: .
CDR3nt: TGTGCCAGCAGCCAGGGAACCTATGGCTACACCTTC
CDR3aa: CASSQGTYGYTF

len: 17
j_gene: TRBJ1-6
d_gene: TRBD1
v_gene: TRBV7-9
abundance: .
CDR3nt: TGTGCCAGCAGCTTAGGGCAGGGACAGGGTGGGCGATCACCCCTCCACTTT
CDR3aa: CASSLGQGQGGRSPLHF

len: 16
j_gene: TRBJ1-6
d_gene: .
v_gene: TRBV21-1
abundance: few
CDR3nt: TGTGCCAGCAGCAGAGGGGACAGCACACGCCTTCTACCCCTCCACTTT
CDR3aa: CASSRGDSTRLLPLHF

len: 12
j_gene: TRBJ1-1
d_gene: .
v_gene: TRBV29-1
abundance: .
CDR3nt: TGCAGCGTTGAGTTAAAGAACACTGAAGCTTTCTTT
CDR3aa: CSVELKNTEAFF